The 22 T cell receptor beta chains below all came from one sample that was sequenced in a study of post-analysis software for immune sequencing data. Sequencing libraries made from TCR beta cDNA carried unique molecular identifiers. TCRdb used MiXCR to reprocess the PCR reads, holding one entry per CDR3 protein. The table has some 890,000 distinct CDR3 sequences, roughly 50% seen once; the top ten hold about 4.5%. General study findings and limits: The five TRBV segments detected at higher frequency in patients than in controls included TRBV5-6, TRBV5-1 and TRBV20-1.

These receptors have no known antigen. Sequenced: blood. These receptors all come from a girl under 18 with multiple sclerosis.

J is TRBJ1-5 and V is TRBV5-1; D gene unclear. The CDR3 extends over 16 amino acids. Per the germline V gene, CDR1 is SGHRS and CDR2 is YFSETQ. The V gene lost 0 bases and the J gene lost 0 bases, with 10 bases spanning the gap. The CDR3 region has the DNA TGCGCCAGCAGCTTGGGCTCGACGGATAGCAATCAGCCCCAGCATTTT. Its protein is CASSLGSTDSNQPQHF.

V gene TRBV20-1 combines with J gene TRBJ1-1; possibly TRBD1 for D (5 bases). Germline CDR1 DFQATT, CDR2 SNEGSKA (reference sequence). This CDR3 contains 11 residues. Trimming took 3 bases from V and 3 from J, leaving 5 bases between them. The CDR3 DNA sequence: TGCAGTGCTAGGACAGACACTGAAGCTTTCTTT. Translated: CSARTDTEAFF.

CDR3 in amino acids: CASTGPTAGPSYEQYF. In DNA form, the CDR3 reads TGTGCCAGCACGGGCCCAACGGCAGGACCCTCCTACGAGCAGTACTTC. The chain is built from TRBV12-3 or TRBV12-4 and TRBJ2-7; no definite D call. The CDR3 has 16 amino acids. V lost 7 bases, J lost 0 bases, and 19 bases lay in between.

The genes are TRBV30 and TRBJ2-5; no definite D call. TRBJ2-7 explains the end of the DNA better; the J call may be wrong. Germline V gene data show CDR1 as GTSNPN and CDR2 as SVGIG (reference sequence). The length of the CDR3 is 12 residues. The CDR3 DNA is TGTGCCTGGAGTGGGGCATCATACGAGCAGTACTTC. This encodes CAWSGASYEQYF.

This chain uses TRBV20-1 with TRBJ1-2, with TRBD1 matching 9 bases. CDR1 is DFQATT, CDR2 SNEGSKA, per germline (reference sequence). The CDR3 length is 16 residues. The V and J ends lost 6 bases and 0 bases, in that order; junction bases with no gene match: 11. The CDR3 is CSAKTGQGLSNYGYTF. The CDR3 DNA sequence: TGCAGTGCCAAGACGGGACAGGGTTTATCTAACTATGGCTACACCTTC.

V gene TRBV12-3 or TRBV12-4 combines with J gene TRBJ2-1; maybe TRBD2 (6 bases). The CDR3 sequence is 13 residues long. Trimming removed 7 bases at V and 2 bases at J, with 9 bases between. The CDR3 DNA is TGTGCCAGCACCTGGAGGGCCTACAATGAGCAGTTCTTC. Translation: CASTWRAYNEQFF.

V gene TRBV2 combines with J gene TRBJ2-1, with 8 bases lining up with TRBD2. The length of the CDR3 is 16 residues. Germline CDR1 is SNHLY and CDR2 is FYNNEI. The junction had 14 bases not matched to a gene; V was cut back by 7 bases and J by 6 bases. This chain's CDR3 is CASTELAVEKGNEQFF. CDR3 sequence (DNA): TGTGCCAGCACCGAACTAGCGGTGGAAAAGGGCAATGAGCAGTTCTTC. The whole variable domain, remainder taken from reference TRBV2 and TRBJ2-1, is EPEVTQTPSHQVTQMGQEVILRCVPISNHLYFYWYRQILGQKVEFLVSFYNNEISEKSEIFDDQFSVERPDGSNFTLKIRSTKLEDSAMYFCASTELAVEKGNEQFFGPGTRLTVL.

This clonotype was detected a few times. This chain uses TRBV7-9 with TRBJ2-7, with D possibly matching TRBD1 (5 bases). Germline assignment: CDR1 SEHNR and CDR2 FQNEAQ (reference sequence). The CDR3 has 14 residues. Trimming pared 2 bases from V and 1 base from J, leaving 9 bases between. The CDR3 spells CASSLPRQSYEQYF. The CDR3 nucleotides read TGTGCCAGCAGCTTACCTAGACAGTCCTACGAGCAGTACTTC.

CDR3 sequence (DNA): TGCGCCAGCAGCACGGGACTAGCGGCCTCTGACGAGCAGTACTTC. Translated: CASSTGLAASDEQYF. The chain combines TRBV5-1 with TRBJ2-7; 11 nucleotides line up with TRBD2. The junction had 8 bases not matched to a gene; V was cut back by 4 bases and J by 5 bases. This CDR3 has 15 amino acids. The germline CDR1 and CDR2 sequences are SGHRS and YFSETQ.

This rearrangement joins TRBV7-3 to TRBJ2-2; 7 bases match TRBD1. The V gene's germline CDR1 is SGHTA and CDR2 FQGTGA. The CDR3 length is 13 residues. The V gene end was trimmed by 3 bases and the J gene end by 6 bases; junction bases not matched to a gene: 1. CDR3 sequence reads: CASSFTGAGELFF. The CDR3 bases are TGTGCCAGCAGCTTTACAGGGGCCGGGGAGCTGTTTTTT.

CDR3 DNA: TGTGCCAGCAGCTTGGGGTTGGCTACTTCCCCCACAGATACGCAGTATTTT. It translates to CASSLGLATSPTDTQYF. J is TRBJ2-3 and V is TRBV7-6; D gene ambiguous. Trimming removed 3 bases at V and 2 bases at J, with 18 bases between. Germline assignment: CDR1 SGHVS and CDR2 FNYEAQ. The CDR3 has 17 residues.

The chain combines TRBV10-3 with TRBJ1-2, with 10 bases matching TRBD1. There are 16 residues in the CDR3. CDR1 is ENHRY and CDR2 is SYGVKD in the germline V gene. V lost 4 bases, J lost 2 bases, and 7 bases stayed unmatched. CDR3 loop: CAISVSDRGRNYGYTF. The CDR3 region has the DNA TGTGCCATCAGTGTATCCGACAGGGGGCGAAACTATGGCTACACCTTC.

CDR3 protein: CSAYSKGTSGRGADYEQYF. CDR3 nucleotide sequence: TGCAGTGCTTACTCTAAGGGGACTAGCGGGAGAGGGGCCGACTACGAGCAGTACTTC. The gene calls are TRBV20-1 and TRBJ2-7; 14 bases fit TRBD2. Germline trimming cut 5 bases from V and 3 bases from J; bases unmatched to any gene: 18. Germline V gene sequence: CDR1 DFQATT, CDR2 SNEGSKA (reference sequence). The CDR3 has 19 residues.

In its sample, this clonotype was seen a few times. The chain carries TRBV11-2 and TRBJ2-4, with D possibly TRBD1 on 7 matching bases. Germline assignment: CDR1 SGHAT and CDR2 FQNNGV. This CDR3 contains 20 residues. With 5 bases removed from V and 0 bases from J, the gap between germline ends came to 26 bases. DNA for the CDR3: TGTGCCAGCAGCCCCCGCGCCGGGACAGTGGAGGGGGTAGCCAAAAACATTCAGTACTTC. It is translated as CASSPRAGTVEGVAKNIQYF. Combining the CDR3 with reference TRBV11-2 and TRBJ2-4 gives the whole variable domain EAGVAQSPRYKIIEKRQSVAFWCNPISGHATLYWYQQILGQGPKLLIQFQNNGVVDDSQLPKDRFSAERLKGVDSTLKIQPAKLEDSAVYLCASSPRAGTVEGVAKNIQYFGAGTRLSVL.

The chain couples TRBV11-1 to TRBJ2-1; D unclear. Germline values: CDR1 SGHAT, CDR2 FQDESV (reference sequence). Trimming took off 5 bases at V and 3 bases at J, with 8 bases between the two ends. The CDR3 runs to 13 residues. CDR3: CASSESVYNEQFF. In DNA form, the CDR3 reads TGTGCCAGCAGCGAGAGCGTCTACAATGAGCAGTTCTTC.

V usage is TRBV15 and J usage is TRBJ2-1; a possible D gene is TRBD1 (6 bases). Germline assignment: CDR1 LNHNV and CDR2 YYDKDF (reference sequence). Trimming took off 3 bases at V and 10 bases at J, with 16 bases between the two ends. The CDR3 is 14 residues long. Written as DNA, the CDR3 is TGTGCCACCAGCAGTCCCACAGGGTATTGGGAGCAGTTCTTC. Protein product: CATSSPTGYWEQFF. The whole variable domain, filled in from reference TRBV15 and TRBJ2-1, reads DAMVIQNPRYQVTQFGKPVTLSCSQTLNHNVMYWYQQKSSQAPKLLFHYYDKDFNNEADTPDNFQSRRPNTSFCFLDIRSPGLGDTAMYLCATSSPTGYWEQFFGPGTRLTVL.

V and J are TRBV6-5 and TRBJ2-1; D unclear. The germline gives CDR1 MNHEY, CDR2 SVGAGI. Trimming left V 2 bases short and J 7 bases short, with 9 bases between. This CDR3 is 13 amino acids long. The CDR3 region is CASSYGPTNEQFF. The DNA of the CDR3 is TGTGCCAGCAGTTACGGCCCGACTAATGAGCAGTTCTTC.

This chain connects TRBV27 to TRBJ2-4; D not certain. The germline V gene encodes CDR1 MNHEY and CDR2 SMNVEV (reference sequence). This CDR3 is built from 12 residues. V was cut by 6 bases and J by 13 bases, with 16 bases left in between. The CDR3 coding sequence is TGTGCCAGCAGACAACCGGTTACGAAGCAGTACTTC. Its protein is CASRQPVTKQYF.

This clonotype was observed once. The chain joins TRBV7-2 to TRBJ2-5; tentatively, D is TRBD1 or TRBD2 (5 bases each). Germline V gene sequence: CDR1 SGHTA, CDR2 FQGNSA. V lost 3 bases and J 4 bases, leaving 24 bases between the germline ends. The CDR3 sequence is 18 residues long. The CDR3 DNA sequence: TGTGCCAGCAGCTTCAAGAGCTCCGGGGCTGCGGTGGGAGAGACCCAGTACTTC. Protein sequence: CASSFKSSGAAVGETQYF.

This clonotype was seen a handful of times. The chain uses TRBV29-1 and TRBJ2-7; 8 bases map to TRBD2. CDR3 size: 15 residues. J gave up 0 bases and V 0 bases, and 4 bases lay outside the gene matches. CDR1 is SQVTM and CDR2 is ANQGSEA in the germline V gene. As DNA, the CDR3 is TGCAGCGTTGAAGACGAGCGGGGGCCCTCCTACGAGCAGTACTTC. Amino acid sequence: CSVEDERGPSYEQYF.

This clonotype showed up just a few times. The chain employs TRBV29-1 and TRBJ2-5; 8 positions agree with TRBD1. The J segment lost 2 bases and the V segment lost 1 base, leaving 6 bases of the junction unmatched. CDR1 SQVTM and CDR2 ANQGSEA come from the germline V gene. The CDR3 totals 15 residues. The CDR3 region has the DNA TGCAGCGTTGAAGCCACGGACAGGGCACAAGAGACCCAGTACTTC. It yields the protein CSVEATDRAQETQYF.

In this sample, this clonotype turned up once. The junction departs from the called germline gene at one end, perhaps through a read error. CDR3 bases: TGCGCCAGCAGCTTGGCAGGTGACACAACTAGCACAGATACACAGTATTTT. Its protein product is CASSLAGDTTSTDTQYF. The chain couples TRBV5-1 to TRBJ2-3, with D possibly matching TRBD2 (6 bases). The CDR3 runs 17 residues. CDR1 and CDR2 from the germline V gene are SGHRS and YFSETQ.